This note documents a single T cell receptor beta chain sequence. Germline CDR1 SGHDT, CDR2 YYEEEE. The CDR3 runs 15 residues. Trimming removed 0 bases at V and 5 bases at J, with 14 bases between. Methods used by the authors: Amplification from reference gene primers served as the basis for estimated nucleated cell counts. The assay was immunoSEQ multiplex PCR, and TCRdb's table has in-frame clones only and misses some. For V, J and clone size, that table is used; D and trimming come from the DNA. The sample consists of 200,000 to 250,000 clones, roughly nine tenths of them appearing once. These data come from a study of blood T cell repertoires in COVID-19. Turning to the study itself: Researchers got acute and convalescent COVID-19 samples from the United States, Italy and Spain. PBMCs, B-cell-depleted T cells, or T cells were the source of the cDNA or gDNA that made up the material.

The sequence came from a young woman who had recovered from COVID-19. The sample consisted of peripheral blood. The chain couples TRBV5-6 to TRBJ2-5; D not certain. Here the CDR3 DNA reads TGTGCCAGCAGCTTGGCAGGTCCAGGTTCGGAGACCCAGTACTTC. Translation gives CASSLAGPGSETQYF. Drawing the rest from reference TRBV5-6 and TRBJ2-5, the complete variable domain is DAGVTQSPTHLIKTRGQQVTLRCSPKSGHDTVSWYQQALGQGPQFIFQYYEEEERQRGNFPDRFSGHQFPNYSSELNVNALLLGDSALYLCASSLAGPGSETQYFGPGTRLLVL.